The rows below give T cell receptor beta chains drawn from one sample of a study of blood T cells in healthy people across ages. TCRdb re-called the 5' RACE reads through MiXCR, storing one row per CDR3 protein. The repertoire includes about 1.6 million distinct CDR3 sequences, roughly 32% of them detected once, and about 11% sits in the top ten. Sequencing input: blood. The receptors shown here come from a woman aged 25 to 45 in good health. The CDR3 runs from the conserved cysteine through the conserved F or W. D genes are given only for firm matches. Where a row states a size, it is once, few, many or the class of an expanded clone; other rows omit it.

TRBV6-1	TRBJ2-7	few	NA	CASSVTVYYEQYF	TGTGCCAGCAGTGTGACAGTCTACTACGAGCAGTACTTC
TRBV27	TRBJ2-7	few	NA	CASRIVGGDDEQYF	TGTGCCAGCAGGATAGTTGGGGGAGACGACGAGCAGTACTTC
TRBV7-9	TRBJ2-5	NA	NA	CASSLGGTLRETQYF	TGTGCCAGCAGCTTAGGGGGAACTCTCAGGGAGACCCAGTACTTC
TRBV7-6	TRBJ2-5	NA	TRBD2	CASSLRREGSNEQYF	TGTGCCAGCAGCTTGCGGCGGGAGGGTAGTAATGAGCAGTACTTC
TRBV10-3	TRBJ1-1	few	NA	CAISVGRDTEAFF	TGTGCCATCAGTGTAGGTCGGGACACTGAAGCTTTCTTT
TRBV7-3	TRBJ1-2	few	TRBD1	CASSLEAGGHYGYTF	TGTGCCAGCAGCTTAGAGGCAGGGGGCCACTATGGCTACACCTTC
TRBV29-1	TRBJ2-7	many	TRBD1	CSVGQGRYEQYF	TGCAGCGTTGGACAGGGGAGGTACGAGCAGTACTTC
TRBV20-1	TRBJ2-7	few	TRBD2	CSAGLAGIIYEQYF	TGCAGTGCCGGACTAGCGGGAATAATCTACGAGCAGTACTTC
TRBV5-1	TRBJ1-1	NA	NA	CASSAGPTEMNTEAFF	TGCGCCAGCAGCGCGGGACCGACCGAAATGAACACTGAAGCTTTCTTT
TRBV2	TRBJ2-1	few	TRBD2	CASSRLGGNYNEQFF	TGTGCCAGCAGCCGACTGGGGGGGAACTACAATGAGCAGTTCTTC
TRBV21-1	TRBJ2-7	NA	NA	CASSKVGGDYEQYF	TGTGCCAGCAGCAAAGTCGGCGGGGACTACGAGCAGTACTTC
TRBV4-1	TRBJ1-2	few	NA	CASSPRLTGNNYGYTF	TGCGCCAGCAGCCCCAGACTAACAGGGAATAACTATGGCTACACCTTC
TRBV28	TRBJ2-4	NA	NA	CASSLYGLAKNIQYF	TGTGCCAGCAGTTTATACGGATTAGCCAAAAACATTCAGTACTTC
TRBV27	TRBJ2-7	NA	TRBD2	CASKGRRGVPYEQYF	TGTGCCAGCAAGGGGAGGCGGGGGGTCCCCTACGAGCAGTACTTC
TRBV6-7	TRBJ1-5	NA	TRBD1	CAILEGGTANQPQHF	TGTGCCATTCTAGAAGGGGGGACAGCTAATCAGCCCCAGCATTTT
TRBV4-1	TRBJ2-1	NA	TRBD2	CASSQRTSSINGQFF	TGCGCCAGCAGCCAACGGACTAGTTCGATCAATGGGCAGTTCTTC
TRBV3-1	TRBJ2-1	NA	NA	CASSPLVSANEQFF	TGTGCCAGCAGCCCTCTCGTTTCGGCGAATGAGCAGTTCTTC
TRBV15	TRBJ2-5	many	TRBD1	CATSRDDRGGETQYF	TGTGCCACCAGCAGAGACGACAGGGGCGGGGAGACCCAGTACTTC
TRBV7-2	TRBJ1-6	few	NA	CASSLVHLTEESPLHF	TGTGCCAGCAGCTTAGTTCATTTGACAGAGGAGTCACCCCTCCACTTT
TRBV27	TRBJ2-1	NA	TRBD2	CASSPPTSGRAYEQFF	TGTGCCAGCAGTCCCCCGACTAGCGGGAGGGCCTATGAGCAGTTCTTC
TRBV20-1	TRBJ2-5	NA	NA	CSARNLQGGGETQYF	TGCAGTGCTAGGAACCTACAGGGAGGGGGGGAGACCCAGTACTTC
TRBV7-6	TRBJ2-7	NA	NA	CASSFSGQAGYEQYF	TGTGCCAGCAGCTTCAGCGGGCAGGCGGGTTACGAGCAGTACTTC
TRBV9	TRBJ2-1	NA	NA	CASSVVIAPDYNEQFF	TGTGCCAGCAGCGTAGTGATAGCGCCTGACTACAATGAGCAGTTCTTC
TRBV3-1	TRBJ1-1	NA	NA	CASSQVGPNTEAFF	TGTGCCAGCAGCCAAGTCGGACCGAACACTGAAGCTTTCTTT
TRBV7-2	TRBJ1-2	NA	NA	CASSPGIPNYGYTF	TGTGCCAGCAGCCCAGGGATTCCTAACTATGGCTACACCTTC
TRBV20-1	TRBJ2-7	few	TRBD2	CSALSGSHIYEQYF	TGCAGTGCTCTTAGCGGGAGCCATATCTACGAGCAGTACTTC
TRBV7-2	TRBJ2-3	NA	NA	CASSLARDSGDTQYF	TGTGCCAGCAGCTTAGCCCGAGACTCCGGAGATACGCAGTATTTT
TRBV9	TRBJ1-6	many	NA	CASSPQAGAPLHF	TGTGCCAGCAGCCCCCAAGCAGGGGCACCCCTCCACTTT
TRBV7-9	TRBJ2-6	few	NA	CASSPISPGSGANVLTF	TGTGCCAGCAGCCCAATCTCCCCTGGATCTGGGGCCAACGTCCTGACTTTC
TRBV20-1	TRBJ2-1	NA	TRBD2	CSTGMAGGLYNEQFF	TGCAGCACTGGGATGGCGGGGGGGCTGTACAATGAGCAGTTCTTC
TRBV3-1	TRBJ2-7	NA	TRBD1	CASSHYRDSTYEQYF	TGTGCCAGCAGCCATTACCGGGACAGCACCTACGAGCAGTACTTC
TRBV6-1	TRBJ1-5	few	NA	CASSEASGVRQPQHF	TGTGCCAGCAGTGAAGCTTCGGGGGTGAGACAGCCCCAGCATTTT
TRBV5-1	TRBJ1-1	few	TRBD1	CASTLGDRGSEAFF	TGCGCCAGCACCCTAGGAGACAGGGGTTCTGAAGCTTTCTTT
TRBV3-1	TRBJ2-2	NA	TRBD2	CASSQGTSGRNGELFF	TGTGCCAGCAGCCAAGGGACTAGCGGGCGAAACGGGGAGCTGTTTTTT
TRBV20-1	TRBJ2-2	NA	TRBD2	CSAPPGLAGDLGELFF	TGCAGTGCGCCTCCGGGACTAGCGGGAGATCTGGGGGAGCTGTTTTTT
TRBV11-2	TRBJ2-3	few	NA	CASSLTWESTDTQYF	TGTGCCAGCAGCTTAACGTGGGAGAGCACAGATACGCAGTATTTT
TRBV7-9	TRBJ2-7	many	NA	CASSLSDEQYF	TGTGCCAGCAGCTTAAGTGACGAGCAGTACTTC
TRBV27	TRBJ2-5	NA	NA	CASSLRKPTGTQYF	TGTGCCAGCAGTTTAAGGAAGCCGACAGGGACCCAGTACTTC
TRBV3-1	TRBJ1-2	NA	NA	CASSQIVTGGYTF	TGTGCCAGCAGCCAGATAGTCACCGGTGGCTACACCTTC
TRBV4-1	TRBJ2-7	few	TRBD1	CASSRPGQKGEQYF	TGCGCCAGCAGCCGGCCGGGACAGAAAGGCGAGCAGTACTTC
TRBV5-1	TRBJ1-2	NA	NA	CASSLGVTEANYGYTF	TGCGCCAGCAGCTTGGGAGTAACCGAAGCTAACTATGGCTACACCTTC
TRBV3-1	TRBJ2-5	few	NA	CASSQASSGRETQYF	TGTGCCAGCAGCCAAGCGTCTTCAGGGAGGGAGACCCAGTACTTC
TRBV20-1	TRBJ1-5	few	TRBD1	CSARDRSGGIQPQHF	TGCAGTGCTAGAGATAGGTCAGGGGGCATTCAGCCCCAGCATTTT
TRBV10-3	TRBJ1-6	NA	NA	CAISEVAGANSPLHF	TGTGCCATCAGTGAGGTGGCGGGGGCAAATTCACCCCTCCACTTT
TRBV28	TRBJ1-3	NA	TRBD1	CASSFRTGGPGNTIYF	TGTGCCAGCAGTTTCCGAACAGGGGGGCCCGGGAACACCATATATTTT
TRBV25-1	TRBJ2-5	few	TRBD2	CASSGGTSGTETQYF	TGTGCCAGCAGTGGTGGGACTAGCGGGACGGAGACCCAGTACTTC
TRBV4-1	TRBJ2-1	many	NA	CASRHSTGYNEQFF	TGCGCCAGCAGGCACTCCACGGGGTACAATGAGCAGTTCTTC
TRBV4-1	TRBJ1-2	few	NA	CASSQIIQVNYGYTF	TGCGCCAGCAGCCAAATAATACAGGTGAACTATGGCTACACCTTC
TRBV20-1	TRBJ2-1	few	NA	CSAYGLDSHEQFF	TGCAGTGCTTACGGACTCGACTCCCATGAGCAGTTCTTC
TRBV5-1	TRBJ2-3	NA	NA	CASSRDSTTVNTQYF	TGCGCCAGCAGCCGGGATAGCACGACAGTTAATACGCAGTATTTT
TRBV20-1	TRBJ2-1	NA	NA	CSAVTVWGNEQFF	TGCAGTGCTGTTACGGTTTGGGGCAATGAGCAGTTCTTC